The 19 T cell receptor beta chains below were found in one sample sequenced in a study of T cells in women clearing cervical HPV infection (dated by TCRdb to the late 2010s). The library was produced with the immunoSEQ multiplex PCR assay. Here the immuneACCESS table is served through TCRdb, limited to in-frame sequences with V and J called. Missing clones are a known gap in these copies; in checked studies unresolved V genes cover under half, and the rest lacks a known reason. This specimen's table enumerates roughly 15,000 clones. Roughly 10% of the sample goes to the ten largest clones. The specimen was blood buffy coat. These receptors all come from a woman between 18 and 75 years old with a cervical HPV16 infection that either progressed to CIN3+ or cleared (not recorded which).

Concerning this clone itself: The read terminates 3 residues before the CDR3 end, so the remaining end is supplied by the germline J gene. This chain joins TRBV19 and TRBJ1-6; D gene uncertain. The V end lost 7 bases, the J end lost 8 bases, and 9 bases lay between the germline ends. The germline V gene encodes CDR1 LNHDA and CDR2 SQIVND (reference sequence). CDR3 length: 12 amino acids. This chain's CDR3 is CASTQGHSPLHF. The part of the CDR3 DNA that was read is TGTGCCAGTACCCAAGGGCATTCACCC.

A note on this clone: Read data end 3 residues before the CDR3 end; the end is taken from the germline J gene. The chain couples TRBV18 to TRBJ1-2; tentatively, D is TRBD1 (5 bases). V gave up 3 bases and J gave up 2 bases, with 10 bases separating them. This CDR3 contains 14 residues. The V gene's germline CDR1 is KGHSH and CDR2 LQKENI. The CDR3 bases that were read are TGTGCCAGCTCACCGGACAAAGTGAACTATGGC. This encodes CASSPDKVNYG. The whole CDR3 reads CASSPDKVNYGYTF.

Points on this clone: Read coverage stops 3 residues before the CDR3 terminus; the germline J gene supplies the remainder. This chain links TRBV30 with TRBJ2-3; 9 bases line up with TRBD2. The CDR3 spans 15 residues. The J segment lost 2 bases and the V segment lost 1 base, leaving 4 bases of the junction unmatched. From germline, CDR1 is GTSNPN and CDR2 SVGIG (reference sequence). The CDR3 sequence: CAWSEAGGPTDTQYF. The DNA read from the CDR3 is TGTGCCTGGAGTGAGGCGGGAGGGCCCACAGATACG. The variable domain in full, with the rest retrieved from reference TRBV30 and TRBJ2-3, is SQTIHQWPATLVQPVGSPLSLECTVEGTSNPNLYWYRQAAGRGLQLLFYSVGIGQISSEVPQNLSASRPQDRQFILSSKKLLLSDSGFYLCAWSEAGGPTDTQYFGPGTRLTVL.

About this clone: The read ends 3 residues early relative to the CDR3; the germline J gene fills the gap. The chain joins TRBV5-1 to TRBJ1-2; no reliable D call. Trimming stripped 3 bases from V and 4 bases from J, with 19 bases between. The CDR3 runs 16 residues. Germline CDR1 reads SGHRS; CDR2 reads YFSETQ. The CDR3 DNA, read in part, is TGCGCCAGCAGCTCGGTCTTGGAGGGTCAGAGCTATGGC. It specifies CASSSVLEGQSYG. The CDR3 reads in full as CASSSVLEGQSYGYTF.

With regard to this clone: The read ends 3 residues early relative to the CDR3; the germline J gene fills the gap. The gene calls are TRBV5-1 and TRBJ2-3; D gene uncertain. The germline V gene has CDR1 SGHRS and CDR2 YFSETQ. There are 13 residues in the CDR3. V shed 3 bases and J shed 6 bases, with 11 bases lying between them. CDR3 sequence reads: CASSSVTSDTQYF. The DNA read from the CDR3 is TGCGCCAGCAGCTCCGTTACATCCGATACG.

The sequenced part of the CDR3 DNA is TGTGCCAGCCGAGTTGCAGTCAACACTGAA. This translates into CASRVAVNTE. The whole CDR3 is CASRVAVNTEAFF. The J gene is TRBJ1-1, the V gene TRBV2; D not certain. The CDR3 end is not reached by the read, which stops 3 residues before it; the germline J gene fills it in. V was cut by 8 bases and J by 2 bases, with 12 bases left in between. Germline V gene data show CDR1 as SNHLY and CDR2 as FYNNEI. This CDR3 has 13 amino acids.

With respect to this clone: Read coverage stops 3 residues before the CDR3 terminus; the germline J gene supplies the remainder. The chain joins TRBV20-1 to TRBJ2-2, with D tentatively TRBD2 (7 bases). Trimming stripped 6 bases from V and 0 bases from J, with 14 bases between. The CDR3 consists of 15 residues. The germline V gene has CDR1 DFQATT and CDR2 SNEGSKA (reference sequence). CDR3 sequence: CSARGGGPNTGELFF. The DNA read from the CDR3 is TGCAGTGCAAGGGGGGGAGGGCCGAACACCGGGGAG.

Concerning this clone: The CDR3 extends 3 residues past the end of the read, so its final part is completed from the germline J gene. The chain combines TRBV9 with TRBJ2-5, with 7 bases aligning to TRBD2. The length of the CDR3 is 14 residues. Looked up from germline, CDR1 is SGDLS and CDR2 is YYNGEE. The trim removed 3 bases at V and 5 bases at J, leaving 7 bases unmatched. CDR3: CASSAGDYTETQYF. Partial CDR3 DNA: TGTGCCAGCAGCGCTGGGGACTATACTGAGACC.

Partial CDR3 DNA: TGTGCCAGCAGTGGAGGCGGGAGATCAGAGACC. Amino acids: CASSGGGRSET. The entire CDR3 protein reads CASSGGGRSETQYF. The chain has TRBV6-1 and TRBJ2-5; TRBD2 matches at 7 bases. The observed sequence ends 3 residues before the CDR3 terminus, with the missing tail filled in from the germline J gene. J lost 4 bases, V lost 4 bases, and 6 bases had no gene match. The CDR3 totals 14 residues. Germline V CDR1 and CDR2: MNHNS, SASEGT.

Remarks on this clone: The read is 3 residues too short to cover the CDR3 end, so that end is filled in from the germline J gene. The genes are TRBV10-2 and TRBJ2-3; no reliable D call. Germline CDR1 WSHSY, CDR2 SAAADI. The length of the CDR3 is 16 residues. V lost 7 bases and J 4 bases, leaving 21 bases between the germline ends. The CDR3 DNA, read in part, is TGCGCCAGCAACTTGATTCCTGATCCTTCCCCAGATACG. Translating it yields CASNLIPDPSPDT. The full CDR3 is CASNLIPDPSPDTQYF.

As for this clone: The read finishes 3 residues shy of the CDR3 end, and the germline J gene is used to complete it. This chain joins TRBV6-2 or TRBV6-3 and TRBJ1-1, with a tentative D call TRBD1 (5 bases). CDR3 length: 14 amino acids. The V gene's germline CDR1 is MNHEY and CDR2 SVGEGT. Trimming removed 4 bases at V and 4 bases at J, with 13 bases between. The sequenced CDR3 bases are TGTGCCAGCAGTTCCCTCGGGGGGACCACTGAA. It yields the protein CASSSLGGTTE. The full CDR3 protein is CASSSLGGTTEAFF.

The sequenced part of the CDR3 DNA is TGTGCCAGCAGCCAAGATCCCGCAGGCCTATTTTATGGC. It encodes CASSQDPAGLFYG. The CDR3 as a whole reads CASSQDPAGLFYGYTF. The chain joins TRBV14 to TRBJ1-2; no definite D call. The read ends 3 residues shy of where the CDR3 ends; the end is completed using the germline J gene. Germline loops: CDR1 SGHDN, CDR2 FVKESK. This CDR3 spans 16 amino acids. V shed 0 bases and J shed 5 bases, with 16 bases lying between them.

Worth noting for this clone: Read data end 3 residues before the CDR3 end; the end is taken from the germline J gene. The chain links TRBV7-2 to TRBJ2-6; perhaps TRBD2 as D (6 bases). The CDR3 has 17 amino acids. CDR1 is SGHTA, CDR2 FQGNSA, per germline. V was clipped by 0 bases and J by 5 bases, with 14 bases between them. CDR3 residues: CASSLALAGGRANVLTF. Partial CDR3 DNA: TGTGCCAGCAGCTTAGCGTTGGCCGGGGGTAGGGCCAACGTC.

Regarding this clone: The CDR3 extends 3 residues past the end of the read, so its final part is completed from the germline J gene. The rearrangement uses TRBV2 and TRBJ1-5; the D is unclear. CDR3 length: 12 residues. The V gene's germline CDR1 is SNHLY and CDR2 FYNNEI. V was shortened by 8 bases and J by 3 bases, with 8 bases between the two germline ends. The part of the CDR3 DNA that was read is TGTGCCAGCTCGAAGGCCAATCAGCCC. Protein sequence: CASSKANQP. The complete CDR3 sequence is CASSKANQPQHF.

The CDR3 DNA, read in part, is TGCAGTGCTAGCCGAGACAGCCAAATCAATGAG. This codes for CSASRDSQINE. The whole CDR3 is CSASRDSQINEQFF. This sequence joins TRBV20-1 and TRBJ2-1; D possibly corresponds to TRBD1 (5 bases). From the germline J gene comes the end of the CDR3, since the read stops 3 residues before it. Germline V gives CDR1 DFQATT, CDR2 SNEGSKA (reference sequence). The CDR3 has 14 amino acids. The V gene lost 3 bases and the J gene lost 6 bases, with 15 bases spanning the gap.

As regards this clone: The observed sequence ends 3 residues before the CDR3 terminus, with the missing tail filled in from the germline J gene. J is TRBJ2-3 and V is TRBV4-2; 13 bases map to TRBD2. Germline lookup yields CDR1 LGHNA and CDR2 YNFKEQ. The CDR3 is 20 residues long. With 0 bases clipped from V and 2 bases from J, the junction kept 11 bases outside the gene matches. The CDR3 bases that were read are TGTGCCAGCAGCCAAGATCTACTAGCGGGAGGGCTGGGGCTCACAGATACG. Residues: CASSQDLLAGGLGLTDT. The entire CDR3 protein reads CASSQDLLAGGLGLTDTQYF.

About this clone: The CDR3 end is not reached by the read, which stops 3 residues before it; the germline J gene fills it in. The chain uses TRBV18 and TRBJ1-5, with a weak D call TRBD1 (5 bases). The CDR3 is 13 amino acids. Trimming cost V 2 bases and J 6 bases, with 8 bases left between them. Germline CDR1 KGHSH, CDR2 LQKENI. The CDR3 sequence: CASSPGDSQPQHF. Incomplete CDR3 DNA: TGTGCCAGCTCACCAGGGGACTCTCAGCCC.

This chain's CDR3 is CASSLTRQDQAFF. CDR3 DNA, as far as it was read: TGTGCCAGCAGCTTAACTAGACAGGACCAA. This chain joins TRBV7-9 and TRBJ1-1, with D possibly TRBD1 on 6 matching bases. Read coverage stops 3 residues before the CDR3 terminus; the germline J gene supplies the remainder. The CDR3 is 13 amino acids. Germline assignment: CDR1 SEHNR and CDR2 FQNEAQ (reference sequence).

Partial CDR3 DNA: TGTGCCAGCAGCCAAGACCTTTTATCCTCTACAGGGCGA. It codes for CASSQDLLSSTGR. The full CDR3 sequence reads CASSQDLLSSTGRYTF. The rearrangement joins TRBV14 to TRBJ1-2, with a possible D match to TRBD1 (6 bases). The CDR3 end is not reached by the read, which stops 3 residues before it; the germline J gene fills it in. This CDR3 is 16 amino acids long. Germline values: CDR1 SGHDN, CDR2 FVKESK.